The rows below give T cell receptor beta chains drawn from one sample of a study of blood T cell repertoires in COVID-19. Produced via immunoSEQ multiplex PCR; TCRdb's table is partial and in-frame only. The table records roughly 200,000 clones, 65% to 90% of them present only once. The specimen sequenced was PBMCs or T cells enriched from blood (not recorded which). Source of these receptors: a woman in her fifties or sixties with acute COVID-19. CDR3s include the opening cysteine and the closing phenylalanine or tryptophan. Fields, in order: J gene, D gene, V gene, CDR3 DNA, CDR3 protein. A D gene is named only where the DNA matches it firmly.

>TRBJ2-6|TRBD1|TRBV7-6
TGTGCCAGCAGCTCGATGACAGGGGGCCTGGGTGGGGCCAACGTCCTGACTTTC
CASSSMTGGLGGANVLTF
>TRBJ1-5|.|TRBV19
TGTGCCAGTAGATCTCGACAGGCTGGAAATCAGCCCCAGCATTTT
CASRSRQAGNQPQHF
>TRBJ2-5|.|TRBV28
TGTGCCAGCAGGGAGCAAAGGGAGACCCAGTACTTC
CASREQRETQYF
>TRBJ1-1|TRBD1|TRBV7-9
TGTGCCAGCAGCTTGAGTATGACAGGGAATGAAGCTTTCTTT
CASSLSMTGNEAFF
>TRBJ1-3|.|TRBV6-5
TGTGCCAGCGGAGAAAATCGAGAAAACACCATATATTTT
CASGENRENTIYF
>TRBJ2-2|.|TRBV9
TGTGCCAGCAGCGCAAGACTAGTGGGCGGCACCGGGGAGCTGTTTTTT
CASSARLVGGTGELFF
>TRBJ2-1|TRBD2|TRBV7-2
TGTGCCAGCAGCTTAGTCGCTAGCGGGTACAATGAGCAGTTCTTC
CASSLVASGYNEQFF
>TRBJ1-6|TRBD1|TRBV7-9
TGTGCCAGCTGGAGAACCGGGACAGGGAGTTCACCCCTCCACTTT
CASWRTGTGSSPLHF
>TRBJ2-2|.|TRBV7-9
TGTGCCAGCAGCTCTCTGAGGCGGATAAACACCGGGGAGCTGTTTTTT
CASSSLRRINTGELFF
>TRBJ2-2|TRBD1|TRBV27
TGTGCCAGAGGGGGCCGGAGCACCGGGGAGCTGTTTTTT
CARGGRSTGELFF
>TRBJ2-7|.|TRBV30
TGTGCCTGGAGTCTAGGGGTAGGGGAGCAGTACTTC
CAWSLGVGEQYF
>TRBJ1-5|TRBD1|TRBV7-2
TGTGCCAGCAGCTCGGGACAGTCTCGCGCGGGTCAGCCCCAGCATTTT
CASSSGQSRAGQPQHF
>TRBJ2-3|TRBD2|TRBV11-2
TGTGCCAGCAGCTTAGTAGCGAGCGGGGTTACAGATACGCAGTATTTT
CASSLVASGVTDTQYF
>TRBJ1-4|.|TRBV10-1
TGCGCCAGCAGACCCCCCTATAATGAAAAACTGTTTTTT
CASRPPYNEKLFF
>TRBJ2-1|TRBD2|TRBV5-1
TGCGCCAGCAGCGACGCACTAGCGGGGGGGCGGCCACATACCCTCAATGAGCAGTTCTTC
CASSDALAGGRPHTLNEQFF
>TRBJ1-2|TRBD1|TRBV6-2/TRBV6-3
TGTGCCAGCAGTCGACAGGGCGCTAACTATGGCTACACCTTC
CASSRQGANYGYTF
>TRBJ2-5|.|TRBV27
TGTGCCAGCAGTTGGGCAGGCCCCCTTCTTGGGACCCAGTACTTC
CASSWAGPLLGTQYF